This T cell receptor beta chain was captured in a study of blood T cell repertoires in COVID-19. Data came from immunoSEQ multiplex PCR; TCRdb stores just in-frame clones and leaves some out. The sample has 200,000 to 250,000 clones; around 90% are singletons. This CDR3 region has 13 residues. V was cut by 5 bases and J by 6 bases, with 13 bases left in between. Germline lookup yields CDR1 MNHEY and CDR2 SMNVEV (reference sequence). The clonotype was recovered from a woman in her twenties or thirties who had been exposed to COVID-19. Material: PBMCs or T cells enriched from blood (not recorded which). The chain is built from TRBV27 and TRBJ1-1; the D is unclear. In DNA form, the CDR3 reads TGTGCCAGCAGTCCCAATCACAAATCTGAAGCTTTCTTT. Translated: CASSPNHKSEAFF.